This entry lists 3 T cell receptor beta chains sequenced from one sample in a study of T cell therapy after organ transplantation. As for time point: 20-29 weeks after completion of therapy. No antigens are known for them. Method: immunoSEQ multiplex PCR; TCRdb's copy keeps in-frame clones and lacks some. The repertoire holds approximately 15,000 clones, with around 86% as singletons. The specimen was CD8+ T cells from blood, collected after autologous CMV-specific T cell therapy. The receptors originated from a human patient who had received a solid organ transplant and had CMV disease. Some T cells may originate from the graft donor.

The chain has TRBV27 and TRBJ1-2, with 7 bases aligning to TRBD1. The trim removed 4 bases at V and 2 bases at J, leaving 10 bases unmatched. This CDR3 is built from 16 residues. Germline V gene lookup returns CDR1 MNHEY and CDR2 SMNVEV (reference sequence). The CDR3 DNA reads as TGTGCCAGCAGTTCCCTTAGGCGGACAGGCAACTATGGCTACACCTTC. Protein: CASSSLRRTGNYGYTF.

The V and J genes are TRBV4-3 and TRBJ1-2, with D maybe TRBD1 (5 bases). The V end was cut by 2 bases, the J end by 4 bases, with 8 bases between. The length of the CDR3 is 13 residues. Germline CDR1 LGHNA, CDR2 YSLEER. The CDR3 sequence is CASSQFDSYGYTF. In nucleotides, the CDR3 is TGCGCCAGCAGCCAATTCGACAGCTATGGCTACACCTTC.

The chain couples TRBV4-1 to TRBJ1-1; D perhaps matches TRBD1 (5 bases). The germline V gene encodes CDR1 MGHRA and CDR2 YSYEKL. This CDR3 is 16 amino acids long. The V end was cut by 3 bases, the J end by 2 bases, with 16 bases between. The CDR3 sequence is CASSQEWTNFNTEAFF. The CDR3, as DNA: TGCGCCAGCAGCCAGGAATGGACAAACTTTAACACTGAAGCTTTCTTT.